This TCR beta chain came from a study of beta chain features in type 1 diabetes. Study outcomes and limitations: For patients, the naive, central memory and Treg TCRB repertoires appeared more alike than for healthy donors.

With regard to this clone: Its antigen is not known.

Populations obtained by sorting all exceeded 95% purity. CDR1 and CDR2 (germline): SGHNT, YENEEA. V was clipped by 5 bases and J by 11 bases, with 13 bases between them. The CDR3 runs to 12 residues. The authors reverse transcribed all of the isolated RNA, so sequencing captured expressed TCRB transcripts. Profiling relied on immunoSEQ multiplex PCR, and the TCRdb table lists in-frame clones only, not all of them. The top ten hold roughly 7% of the sample, which has 250,000 to 350,000 clones, 14% seen once. Sequenced sample: central memory CD4+ T cells from blood. The V gene is TRBV11-3, the J gene TRBJ1-5; possibly TRBD1 for D (5 bases). The source of this sequence is a man aged 30 to 39 in good health. The CDR3 spells CASSQEGESQHF. In nucleotides, the CDR3 is TGTGCCAGCAGCCAGGAAGGGGAGTCCCAGCATTTT.